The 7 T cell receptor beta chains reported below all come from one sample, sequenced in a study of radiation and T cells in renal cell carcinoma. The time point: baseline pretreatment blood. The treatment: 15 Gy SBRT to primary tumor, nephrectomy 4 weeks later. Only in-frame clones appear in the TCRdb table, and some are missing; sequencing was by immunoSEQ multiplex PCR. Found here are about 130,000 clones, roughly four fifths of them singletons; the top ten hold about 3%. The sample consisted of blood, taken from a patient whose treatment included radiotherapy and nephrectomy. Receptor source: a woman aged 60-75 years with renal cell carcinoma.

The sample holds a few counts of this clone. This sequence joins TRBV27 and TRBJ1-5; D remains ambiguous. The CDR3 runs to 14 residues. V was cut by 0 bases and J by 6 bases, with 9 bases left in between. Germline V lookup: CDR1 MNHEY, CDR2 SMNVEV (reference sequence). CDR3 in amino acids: CASSLSGYGQPQHF. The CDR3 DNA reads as TGTGCCAGCAGTTTATCAGGGTATGGTCAGCCCCAGCATTTT.

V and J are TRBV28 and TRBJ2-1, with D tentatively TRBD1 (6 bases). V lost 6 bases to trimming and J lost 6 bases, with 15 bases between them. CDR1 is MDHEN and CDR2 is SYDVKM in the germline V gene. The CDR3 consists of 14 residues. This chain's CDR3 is CASRRTQGLNEQFF. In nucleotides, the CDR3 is TGTGCCAGCAGGAGAACGCAGGGGCTCAATGAGCAGTTCTTC. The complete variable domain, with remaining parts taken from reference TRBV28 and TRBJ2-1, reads DVKVTQSSRYLVKRTGEKVFLECVQDMDHENMFWYRQDPGLGLRLIYFSYDVKMKEKGDIPEGYSVSREKKERFSLILESASTNQTSMYLCASRRTQGLNEQFFGPGTRLTVL.

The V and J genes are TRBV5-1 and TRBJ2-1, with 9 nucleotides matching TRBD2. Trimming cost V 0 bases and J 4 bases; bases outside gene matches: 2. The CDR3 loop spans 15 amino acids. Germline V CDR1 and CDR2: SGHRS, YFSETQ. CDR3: CASSLGLAAYNEQFF. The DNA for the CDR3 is TGCGCCAGCAGCTTGGGACTAGCGGCTTACAATGAGCAGTTCTTC.

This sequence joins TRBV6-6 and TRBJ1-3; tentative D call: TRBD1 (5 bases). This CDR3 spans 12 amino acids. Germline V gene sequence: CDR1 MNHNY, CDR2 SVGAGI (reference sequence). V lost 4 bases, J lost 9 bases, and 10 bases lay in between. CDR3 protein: CASSSQGGTIYF. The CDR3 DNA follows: TGTGCCAGCAGTTCCCAGGGCGGCACCATATATTTT.

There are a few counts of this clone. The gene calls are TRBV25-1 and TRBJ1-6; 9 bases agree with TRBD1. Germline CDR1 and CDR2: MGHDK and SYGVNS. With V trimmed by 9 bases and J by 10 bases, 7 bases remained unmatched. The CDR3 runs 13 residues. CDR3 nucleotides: TGTGCCAGTTCCGGGACAGGGTACTCACCCCTCCACTTT. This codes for CASSGTGYSPLHF.

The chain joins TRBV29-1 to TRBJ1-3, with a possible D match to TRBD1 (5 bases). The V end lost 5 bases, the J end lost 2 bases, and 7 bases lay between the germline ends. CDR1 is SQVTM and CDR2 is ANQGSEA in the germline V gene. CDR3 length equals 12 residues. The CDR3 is CSVQGAGNTIYF. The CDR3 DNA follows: TGCAGCGTTCAGGGTGCTGGAAACACCATATATTTT.

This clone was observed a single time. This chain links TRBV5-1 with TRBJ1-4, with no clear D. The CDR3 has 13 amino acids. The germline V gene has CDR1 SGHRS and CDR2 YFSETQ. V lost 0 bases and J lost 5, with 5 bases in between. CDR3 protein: CASSLGVNEKLFF. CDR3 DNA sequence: TGCGCCAGCAGCTTGGGTGTAAATGAAAAACTGTTTTTT.